Presented here are 22 T cell receptor beta chains from one specimen sequenced in a study of technical replicates of blood from several donors. Clones were read by immunoSEQ multiplex PCR, and TCRdb kept only the in-frame ones, dropping some. The sample records nearly 70,000 clones, 92% being singletons. Sequencing was carried out using T cells isolated from PBMCs. Receptors originate from a human donor in good health.

The chain carries TRBV27 and TRBJ2-7, with 7 bases lining up with TRBD2. V shed 3 bases, J shed 1 base, and the junction held 3 bases outside the gene matches. Germline CDR1 is MNHEY and CDR2 is SMNVEV (reference sequence). The CDR3 runs to 14 residues. The CDR3: CASSFSSGSYEQYF. The DNA for the CDR3 is TGTGCCAGCAGTTTTTCTAGCGGATCCTACGAGCAGTACTTC.

V is TRBV12-5 and J is TRBJ2-7; TRBD1 matches 7 bases. This CDR3 is 13 amino acids long. Germline V gene sequence: CDR1 LGHNT, CDR2 FRNRAP. Trimming at V came to 6 bases and at J to 3 bases, leaving 5 bases not matched to a gene. DNA for the CDR3: TGTGCTAGTGGGATGGGACAGAACTACGAGCAGTACTTC. Translating gives CASGMGQNYEQYF.

The chain couples TRBV10-2 to TRBJ2-2; TRBD2 matches at 13 bases. The CDR3 has 15 residues. The germline V gene has CDR1 WSHSY and CDR2 SAAADI. Trimming took 7 bases from V and 6 from J; bases not matched to a gene: 5. The CDR3 region has the DNA TGCGCCAGCACCCGGACTAGCGGGAGAGCCGGGGAGCTGTTTTTT. Amino acids: CASTRTSGRAGELFF.

This chain links TRBV4-1 with TRBJ2-1, with 10 nucleotides matching TRBD2. V was pared by 2 bases and J by 8 bases, with 6 bases of the junction left unmatched. This CDR3 has 15 amino acids. CDR1 MGHRA and CDR2 YSYEKL come from the germline V gene. The CDR3 loop reads CASSQILAGFHEQFF. In DNA, the CDR3 is TGCGCCAGCAGCCAAATACTAGCGGGATTTCATGAGCAGTTCTTC.

The rearrangement links TRBV29-1 to TRBJ2-3; weak D call: TRBD1 (5 bases). The V gene's germline CDR1 is SQVTM and CDR2 ANQGSEA. The CDR3 loop spans 11 amino acids. V lost 3 bases and J 7 bases, leaving 8 bases between the germline ends. This chain's CDR3 is CSVETANTQYF. DNA of the CDR3: TGCAGCGTTGAGACAGCTAATACGCAGTATTTT.

The chain recombines TRBV7-9 with TRBJ2-7, with 10 bases lining up with TRBD1. The CDR3 loop spans 15 amino acids. After removal of 6 bases from V and 4 bases from J, the junction contained 9 bases not matched to a gene. From germline, CDR1 is SEHNR and CDR2 FQNEAQ (reference sequence). This CDR3 reads CASRGTGVGAYEQYF. The CDR3 DNA reads as TGTGCCAGCAGAGGGACAGGGGTAGGAGCGTACGAGCAGTACTTC.

The rearrangement uses TRBV7-6 and TRBJ2-1; perhaps TRBD2 as D (5 bases). Germline values: CDR1 SGHVS, CDR2 FNYEAQ. V lost 3 bases and J 9 bases, leaving 18 bases between the germline ends. The CDR3 consists of 15 residues. This CDR3 is CASSFGGLRAVEQFF. In DNA, the CDR3 is TGTGCCAGCAGCTTTGGAGGACTGCGGGCGGTTGAGCAGTTCTTC.

This clone occurred once. The J gene is TRBJ2-2, the V gene TRBV6-5, with 13 bases identical to TRBD2. V dropped 11 bases and J dropped 2; count of bases not matched to a gene: 5. Germline V CDR1 and CDR2: MNHEY, SVGAGI. CDR3 length: 15 amino acids. The CDR3, as DNA: TGTGCCTGGACTAGCGGGAGTAACAACACCGGGGAGCTGTTTTTT. Translated: CAWTSGSNNTGELFF.

This chain uses TRBV4-2 with TRBJ2-4; perhaps TRBD1 as D (5 bases). Trimming cost V 0 bases and J 2 bases, with 11 bases left between them. The germline CDR1 and CDR2 sequences are LGHNA and YNFKEQ. The length of the CDR3 is 16 residues. The CDR3 reads CASSQEPQGTKNIQYF. The CDR3 nucleotides read TGTGCCAGCAGCCAAGAGCCCCAGGGAACCAAAAACATTCAGTACTTC.

V gene TRBV28 combines with J gene TRBJ1-1, with no clear D. Trimming shortened V by 9 bases and J by 3 bases, and 14 bases separated the two germline ends. Germline V gene data show CDR1 as MDHEN and CDR2 as SYDVKM. The CDR3 spans 13 residues. CDR3 bases: TGTGCCAGTACGGGGATGGCGGACACTGAAGCTTTCTTT. Translating it yields CASTGMADTEAFF.

J is TRBJ1-1 and V is TRBV4-2; D call uncertain. CDR3 length: 14 residues. Trimming cost V 1 base and J 1 base, with 7 bases left between them. Germline V gene lookup returns CDR1 LGHNA and CDR2 YNFKEQ. The CDR3 coding sequence is TGTGCCAGCAGCCAAGTTACTGAGAACACTGAAGCTTTCTTT. It encodes CASSQVTENTEAFF.

This clone appeared once. This chain uses TRBV19 with TRBJ1-5; D is unresolved. V was cut by 0 bases and J by 5 bases, with 8 bases left in between. CDR3 length: 14 residues. Germline V lookup: CDR1 LNHDA, CDR2 SQIVND (reference sequence). In nucleotides, the CDR3 is TGTGCCAGTAGTATAGATTTTGGCTATCAGCCCCAGCATTTT. It yields the protein CASSIDFGYQPQHF.

V usage is TRBV10-3 and J usage is TRBJ1-1, with a tentative D call TRBD1 (6 bases). CDR3 length: 13 residues. Germline V CDR1 and CDR2: ENHRY, SYGVKD. V lost 5 bases and J lost 1, with 8 bases in between. This CDR3 reads CAISSQGNTEAFF. DNA for the CDR3: TGTGCCATCAGTTCACAGGGGAACACTGAAGCTTTCTTT.

V is TRBV6-6 and J is TRBJ2-6; a possible D gene is TRBD2 (5 bases). The CDR3 is 15 amino acids. The V gene's germline CDR1 is MNHNY and CDR2 SVGAGI (reference sequence). V was cut by 2 bases and J by 2 bases, with 7 bases left in between. The CDR3 sequence: CASSYGRAGANVLTF. The CDR3 coding sequence is TGTGCCAGCAGTTACGGGAGAGCTGGGGCCAACGTCCTGACTTTC.

The table lists this clone with a count of one. This chain connects TRBV14 to TRBJ2-1; the match to TRBD1 covers 10 bases. There are 18 residues in the CDR3. The trim removed 0 bases at V and 8 bases at J, leaving 13 bases unmatched. CDR1 and CDR2 (germline): SGHDN, FVKESK. In DNA form, the CDR3 reads TGTGCCAGCAGCCAAGATAAATGGACAGGGGGTCTTTCCGATGAGCAGTTCTTC. It specifies CASSQDKWTGGLSDEQFF. Full variable domain (rest looked up from reference TRBV14 and TRBJ2-1): EAGVTQFPSHSVIEKGQTVTLRCDPISGHDNLYWYRRVMGKEIKFLLHFVKESKQDESGMPNNRFLAERTGGTYSTLKVQPAELEDSGVYFCASSQDKWTGGLSDEQFFGPGTRLTVL.

The V and J genes are TRBV28 and TRBJ1-1; 8 nucleotides match TRBD1. Germline assignment: CDR1 MDHEN and CDR2 SYDVKM. Trimming removed 10 bases from V and 4 bases from J; junction bases left unmatched: 5. This CDR3 is built from 12 residues. Here the CDR3 DNA reads TGTGCCACCATAACAGGGGGCACTGAAGCTTTCTTT. Translation gives CATITGGTEAFF.

This clone was counted a single time. The chain joins TRBV27 to TRBJ2-7; tentative D call: TRBD1 (6 bases). Germline assignment: CDR1 MNHEY and CDR2 SMNVEV (reference sequence). The CDR3 spans 14 residues. Trimming pared 2 bases from V and 3 bases from J, leaving 11 bases between. In nucleotides, the CDR3 is TGTGCCAGCAGTTTAGGGGGACATTACTACGAGCAGTACTTC. Amino acid sequence: CASSLGGHYYEQYF.

J is TRBJ1-2 and V is TRBV28, with D possibly being TRBD1 (5 bases). This CDR3 is built from 12 residues. Looked up from germline, CDR1 is MDHEN and CDR2 is SYDVKM. The V end was cut by 5 bases, the J end by 11 bases, with 15 bases between. The CDR3 is CASSLDSPYYTF. The CDR3 DNA sequence: TGTGCCAGCAGTCTCGACAGCCCTTATTACACCTTC.

The rearrangement joins TRBV4-3 to TRBJ1-1; 8 positions match TRBD1. V lost 0 bases to trimming and J lost 0 bases; unmatched junction nucleotides: 9. Germline loops: CDR1 LGHNA, CDR2 YSLEER. This CDR3 has 18 residues. This CDR3 reads CASSQERDRPILNTEAFF. The CDR3 coding sequence is TGCGCCAGCAGCCAAGAAAGGGACAGGCCGATCTTGAACACTGAAGCTTTCTTT.

The chain couples TRBV28 to TRBJ1-5; D possibly corresponds to TRBD1 (6 bases). V was cut by 3 bases and J by 3 bases, with 12 bases left in between. The CDR3 has 15 residues. Germline-derived CDR1 and CDR2 are MDHEN and SYDVKM. The chain's CDR3 is CASSFMTGSNQPQHF. The CDR3 coding sequence is TGTGCCAGCAGTTTTATGACAGGCTCCAATCAGCCCCAGCATTTT.

The chain is built from TRBV5-1 and TRBJ2-1; the D is unclear. This CDR3 has 13 amino acids. Germline V gene data show CDR1 as SGHRS and CDR2 as YFSETQ. Trimming stripped 0 bases from V and 7 bases from J, with 8 bases between. CDR3 coding DNA: TGCGCCAGCAGCTTGGTACCTGCGAATGAGCAGTTCTTC. The encoded protein is CASSLVPANEQFF.

CDR3: CARMTGGLNTEAFF. As DNA, the CDR3 is TGTGCCAGGATGACAGGGGGCCTAAACACTGAAGCTTTCTTT. This chain joins TRBV6-4 and TRBJ1-1; 10 nucleotides match TRBD1. The CDR3 contains 14 residues. V shed 9 bases, J shed 2 bases, and the junction held 6 bases outside the gene matches. The germline gives CDR1 MRHNA, CDR2 SNTAGT.